Below, 7 T cell receptor beta chains from the same sample are listed, as sequenced in a study of cytomegalovirus exposure and HLA in healthy donors. PCR involved 60 Vbeta and 13 Jbeta primers. Libraries were prepared by immunoSEQ multiplex PCR; TCRdb keeps only in-frame clonotypes and omits some of them. The data contain about 160,000 clones, 65% to 85% of them singletons. Sequencing was carried out using PBMCs. These receptors were obtained from a woman between 50 and 59 years old in good health and CMV-seropositive.

The V call is TRBV4-1, the J call TRBJ1-1; D is uncertain. The germline V gene has CDR1 MGHRA and CDR2 YSYEKL. This CDR3 contains 14 residues. The ends were cut back, 0 bases at V and 8 bases at J, with 13 bases in the middle. The CDR3 reads CASSQENGFGEAFF. The CDR3 DNA is TGCGCCAGCAGCCAAGAAAACGGATTCGGGGAAGCTTTCTTT.

The chain carries TRBV25-1 and TRBJ2-5; TRBD1 agrees at 10 bases. CDR1 is MGHDK, CDR2 SYGVNS, per germline. V lost 6 bases to trimming and J lost 3 bases; unmatched junction nucleotides: 7. The length of the CDR3 is 15 residues. CDR3 in amino acids: CASSPLGTGEETQYF. CDR3 DNA sequence: TGTGCCAGCAGCCCTTTAGGGACAGGGGAAGAGACCCAGTACTTC. The complete variable domain, with remaining parts taken from reference TRBV25-1 and TRBJ2-5, reads EADIYQTPRYLVIGTGKKITLECSQTMGHDKMYWYQQDPGMELHLIHYSYGVNSTEKGDLSSESTVSRIRTEHFPLTLESARPSHTSQYLCASSPLGTGEETQYFGPGTRLLVL.

Turning to this clone: This sample also contains other DNA sequences that code for the same CDR3. This chain connects TRBV5-1 to TRBJ2-5; 8 bases align to TRBD1. CDR3 length: 14 residues. The V gene's germline CDR1 is SGHRS and CDR2 YFSETQ. V gave up 2 bases and J gave up 4 bases; unmatched junction bases: 4. CDR3 region: CASSFGTGGETQYF. DNA of the CDR3: TGCGCCAGCAGCTTCGGGACAGGTGGAGAGACCCAGTACTTC.

CDR3 protein: CASSQFSGPEELFF. CDR3 DNA: TGCGCCAGCAGCCAATTCTCAGGGCCCGAGGAGCTGTTTTTT. The chain joins TRBV4-1 to TRBJ2-2, with a weak D call TRBD1 (5 bases). The CDR3 is made up of 14 amino acids. Germline V gives CDR1 MGHRA, CDR2 YSYEKL. V lost 2 bases and J 10 bases, leaving 14 bases between the germline ends.

The V call is TRBV5-1, the J call TRBJ2-3, with a weak D call TRBD2 (6 bases). Per the germline V gene, CDR1 is SGHRS and CDR2 is YFSETQ. The CDR3 has 16 amino acids. V was cut by 0 bases and J by 1 base, with 12 bases left in between. In DNA, the CDR3 is TGCGCCAGCAGCTTGGTAGGGCGGGATGGCACAGATACGCAGTATTTT. Translation gives CASSLVGRDGTDTQYF.

CDR3 coding DNA: TGTGCCAGCAGACGGAGAAGCGGGACCGACAGAATGTACGAGCAGTACTTC. This encodes CASRRRSGTDRMYEQYF. V usage is TRBV2 and J usage is TRBJ2-5; TRBD2 matches 7 bases. The last part of the DNA fits TRBJ2-7 better; the J call may be wrong. CDR1 and CDR2 from the germline V gene are SNHLY and FYNNEI. This CDR3 has 17 amino acids.

For this clone: Other DNA sequences within the sample encode an identical CDR3. This sequence joins TRBV7-9 and TRBJ1-1, with D possibly matching TRBD1 (6 bases). The CDR3 sequence is 15 residues long. The V gene lost 0 bases and the J gene lost 0 bases, with 8 bases spanning the gap. Germline CDR1 and CDR2: SEHNR and FQNEAQ (reference sequence). The CDR3 coding sequence is TGTGCCAGCAGCTTAGCGCAGGGGATGAACACTGAAGCTTTCTTT. Its translation: CASSLAQGMNTEAFF.